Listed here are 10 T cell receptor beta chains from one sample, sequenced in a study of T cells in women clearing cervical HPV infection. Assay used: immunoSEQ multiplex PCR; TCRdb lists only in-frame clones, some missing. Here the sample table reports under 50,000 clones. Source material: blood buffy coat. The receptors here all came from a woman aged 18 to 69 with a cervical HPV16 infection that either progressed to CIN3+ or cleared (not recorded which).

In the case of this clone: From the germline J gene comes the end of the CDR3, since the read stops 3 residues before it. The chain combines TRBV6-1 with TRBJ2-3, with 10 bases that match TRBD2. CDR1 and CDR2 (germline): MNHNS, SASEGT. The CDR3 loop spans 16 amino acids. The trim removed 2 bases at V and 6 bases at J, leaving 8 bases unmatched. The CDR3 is CASSEQSGGAGDTQYF. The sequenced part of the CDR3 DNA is TGTGCCAGCAGTGAACAGAGCGGGGGGGCCGGGGATACG.

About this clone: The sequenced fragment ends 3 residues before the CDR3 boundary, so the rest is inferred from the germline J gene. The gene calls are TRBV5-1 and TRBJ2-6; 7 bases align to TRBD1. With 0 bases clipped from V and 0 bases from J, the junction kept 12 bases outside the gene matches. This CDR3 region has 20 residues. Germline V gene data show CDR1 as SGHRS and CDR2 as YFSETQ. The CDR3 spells CASSLDQGVLRNSGANVLTF. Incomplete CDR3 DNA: TGCGCCAGCAGCTTGGACCAGGGGGTGCTCAGGAACTCTGGGGCCAACGTC.

The CDR3 protein is CSARLADYEQYF. The sequenced part of the CDR3 DNA is TGCAGTGCTCGCCTAGCGGACTACGAG. This rearrangement joins TRBV20-1 to TRBJ2-7; 7 bases line up with TRBD2. With the read ending 3 residues before the CDR3 end, the germline J gene is used to fill in that end. This CDR3 has 12 amino acids. Unmatched junction bases numbered 4, after V lost 5 bases and J lost 3 bases. CDR1 DFQATT and CDR2 SNEGSKA come from the germline V gene (reference sequence).

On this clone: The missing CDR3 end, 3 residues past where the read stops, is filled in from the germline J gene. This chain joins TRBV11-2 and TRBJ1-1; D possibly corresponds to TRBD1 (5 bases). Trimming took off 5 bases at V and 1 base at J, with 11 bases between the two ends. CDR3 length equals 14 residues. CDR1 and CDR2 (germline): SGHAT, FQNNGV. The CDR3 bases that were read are TGTGCCAGCAGCAGGCCAGGGAGGAACACTGAA. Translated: CASSRPGRNTE. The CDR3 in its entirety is CASSRPGRNTEAFF.

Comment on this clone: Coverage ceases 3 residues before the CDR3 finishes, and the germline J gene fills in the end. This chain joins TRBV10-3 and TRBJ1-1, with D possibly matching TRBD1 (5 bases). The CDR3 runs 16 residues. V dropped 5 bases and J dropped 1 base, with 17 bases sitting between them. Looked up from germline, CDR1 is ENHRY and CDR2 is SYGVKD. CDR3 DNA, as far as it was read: TGTGCCATCAGTCCAACCCCGGGGGGTTCGAACACTGAA. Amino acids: CAISPTPGGSNTE. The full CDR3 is CAISPTPGGSNTEAFF.

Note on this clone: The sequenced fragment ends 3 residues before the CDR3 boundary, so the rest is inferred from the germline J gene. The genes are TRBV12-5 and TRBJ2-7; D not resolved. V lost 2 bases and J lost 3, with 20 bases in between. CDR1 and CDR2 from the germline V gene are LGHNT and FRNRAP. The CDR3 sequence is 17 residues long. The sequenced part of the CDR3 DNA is TGTGCTAGTGGTTTGAGCTCCTCCACCCGCCTAGGCTACGAG. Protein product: CASGLSSSTRLGYE. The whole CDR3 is CASGLSSSTRLGYEQYF.

This chain's CDR3 is CSATKRGGGDTQYF. The CDR3 DNA, read in part, is TGCAGTGCTACCAAGCGGGGGGGCGGCGATACG. This chain uses TRBV20-1 with TRBJ2-3, with 10 bases aligning to TRBD2. The CDR3 is cut off 3 residues early in the read; its end comes from the germline J gene. Germline V gene data show CDR1 as DFQATT and CDR2 as SNEGSKA (reference sequence). The CDR3 is made up of 14 amino acids. The junction had 7 bases not matched to a gene; V was cut back by 4 bases and J by 6 bases.

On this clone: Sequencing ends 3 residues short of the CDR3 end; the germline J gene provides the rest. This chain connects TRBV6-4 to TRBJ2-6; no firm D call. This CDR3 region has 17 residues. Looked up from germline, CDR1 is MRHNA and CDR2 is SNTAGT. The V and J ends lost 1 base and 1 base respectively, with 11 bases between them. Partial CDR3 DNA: TGTGCCAGCAGTGACTTTTCAGGCGCTTCTGGGGCCAACGTC. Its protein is CASSDFSGASGANV. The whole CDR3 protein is CASSDFSGASGANVLTF.

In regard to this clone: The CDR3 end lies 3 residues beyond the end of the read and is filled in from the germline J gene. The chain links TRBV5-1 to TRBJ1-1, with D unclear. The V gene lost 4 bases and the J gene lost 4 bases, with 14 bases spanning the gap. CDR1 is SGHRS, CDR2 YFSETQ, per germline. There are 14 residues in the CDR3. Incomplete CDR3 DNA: TGCGCCAGCAGCCCGGGTCGATTGGGCACTGAA. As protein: CASSPGRLGTE. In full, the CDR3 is CASSPGRLGTEAFF.

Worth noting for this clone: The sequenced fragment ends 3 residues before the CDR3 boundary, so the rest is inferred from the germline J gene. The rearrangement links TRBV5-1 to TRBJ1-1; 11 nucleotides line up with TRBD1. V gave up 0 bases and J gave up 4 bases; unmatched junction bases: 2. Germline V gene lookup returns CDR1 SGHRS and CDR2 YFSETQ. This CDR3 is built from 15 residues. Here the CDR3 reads CASSLGTGGGTEAFF. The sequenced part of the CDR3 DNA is TGCGCCAGCAGCTTGGGGACAGGGGGCGGCACTGAA.